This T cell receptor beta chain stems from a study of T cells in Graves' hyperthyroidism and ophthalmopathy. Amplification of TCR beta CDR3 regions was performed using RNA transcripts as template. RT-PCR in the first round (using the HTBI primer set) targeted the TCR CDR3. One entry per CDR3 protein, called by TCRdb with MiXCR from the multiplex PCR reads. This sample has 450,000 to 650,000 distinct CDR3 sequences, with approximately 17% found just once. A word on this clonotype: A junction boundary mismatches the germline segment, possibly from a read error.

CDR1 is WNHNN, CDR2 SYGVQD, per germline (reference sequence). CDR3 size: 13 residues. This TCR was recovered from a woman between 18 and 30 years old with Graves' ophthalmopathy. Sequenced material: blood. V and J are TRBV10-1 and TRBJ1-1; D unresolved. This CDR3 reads CASSNKPNTEVFF. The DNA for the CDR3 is TGCGCCAGCAGTAACAAACCGAACACTGAAGTTTTCTTT.